This is a list of T cell receptor beta chains from one sample in a study of blood T cell repertoires in COVID-19. TCRdb keeps only in-frame clones here, not all; method: immunoSEQ multiplex PCR. Of under 250,000 clones listed, roughly four fifths are singletons. Sequenced input: PBMCs or T cells enriched from blood (not recorded which). These receptors all stem from a woman aged 40 to 55 with acute COVID-19. Each CDR3 is given with its conserved first and last residue. D genes are given only for firm matches. Clone size is stated in some rows and not others, as once, few, many or a class when expanded.

V	J	size	D	CDR3	DNA
TRBV20-1	TRBJ2-5	.	TRBD2	CSASGTSGRETQYF	TGCAGTGCTAGTGGGACTAGCGGGAGAGAGACCCAGTACTTC
TRBV21-1	TRBJ1-1	once	.	CASSKVGQLEAFF	TGTGCCAGCAGCAAAGTGGGACAGCTCGAAGCTTTCTTT
TRBV5-4	TRBJ2-2	.	TRBD2	CASSRGLAGYTGELFF	TGTGCCAGCAGCCGGGGACTAGCGGGTTACACCGGGGAGCTGTTTTTT
TRBV6-5	TRBJ1-2	.	.	CATTSGAYGYTF	TGTGCCACCACCTCAGGGGCGTATGGCTACACCTTC
TRBV27	TRBJ1-4	.	.	CASSPFARVHNEKLFF	TGTGCCAGCAGTCCCTTTGCCCGGGTCCATAATGAAAAACTGTTTTTT
TRBV12-3/TRBV12-4	TRBJ1-1	.	.	CASSLQRTAEAFF	TGTGCCAGCAGTTTGCAACGGACAGCAGAAGCTTTCTTT
TRBV3-1/TRBV3-2	TRBJ1-1	.	TRBD1	CASSQDYRGLVTEAFF	TGTGCCAGCAGCCAAGATTACAGGGGGCTGGTCACTGAAGCTTTCTTT
TRBV7-6	TRBJ1-2	.	TRBD1	CASSLTGGQGGYTF	TGTGCCAGCAGCTTGACAGGGGGTCAAGGCGGCTACACCTTC
TRBV27	TRBJ2-1	once	.	CASSLGEYNEQFF	TGTGCCAGCAGTCTAGGAGAATACAATGAGCAGTTCTTC
TRBV7-6	TRBJ2-1	.	TRBD2	CASSSRTSGGNNEQFF	TGTGCCAGCAGCTCCCGGACTAGCGGGGGGAACAATGAGCAGTTCTTC
TRBV9	TRBJ1-3	few	TRBD1	CASSVGTGVGNTIYF	TGTGCCAGCAGCGTAGGGACAGGGGTTGGAAACACCATATATTTT
TRBV28	TRBJ1-5	.	TRBD1	CASRLSDRAGQPQHF	TGTGCCAGCAGACTCTCGGACAGGGCGGGTCAGCCCCAGCATTTT
TRBV2	TRBJ2-7	.	.	CASSESGRIRINYEQYF	TGTGCCAGCAGTGAAAGCGGGCGGATCCGGATTAACTACGAGCAGTACTTC
TRBV7-2	TRBJ1-5	.	.	CASSLVYRENHQPQHF	TGTGCCAGCAGCTTAGTATACAGGGAGAACCATCAGCCCCAGCATTTT
TRBV5-1	TRBJ1-1	.	.	CASSYSDENTEAFF	TGCGCCAGCAGCTACTCCGATGAGAACACTGAAGCTTTCTTT
TRBV3-1/TRBV3-2	TRBJ2-7	.	.	CASSLSGQTTYEQYF	TGTGCCAGCAGCCTCTCCGGGCAGACTACCTACGAGCAGTACTTC
TRBV5-1	TRBJ1-2	.	TRBD1	CASSLGGQAFNYGYTF	TGCGCCAGCAGCTTGGGGGGACAGGCTTTTAACTATGGCTACACCTTC
TRBV19	TRBJ1-5	.	.	CASSTPRVAGSNQPQHF	TGTGCCAGTAGCACCCCACGGGTTGCGGGGTCCAATCAGCCCCAGCATTTT
TRBV15	TRBJ2-2	.	TRBD1	CATSERQGAIAGELFF	TGTGCCACCAGCGAGAGACAGGGGGCGATTGCCGGGGAGCTGTTTTTT
TRBV7-8	TRBJ2-7	.	.	CASSSPPVHEQYF	TGTGCCAGCAGCTCCCCTCCGGTACACGAGCAGTACTTC
TRBV27	TRBJ1-6	.	TRBD1	CASSRTRDRGNSPLHF	TGTGCCAGCAGCCGAACGCGGGACAGGGGTAATTCACCCCTCCACTTT
TRBV7-9	TRBJ2-1	.	TRBD1	CASSLGGTGGVDEQFF	TGTGCCAGCAGCCTAGGCGGGACAGGGGGCGTCGATGAGCAGTTCTTC
TRBV7-8	TRBJ2-3	many	TRBD2	CASRQPVGLAGSTDTQYF	TGTGCCAGCAGACAACCAGTGGGACTAGCGGGAAGCACAGATACGCAGTATTTT
TRBV7-2	TRBJ2-1	.	.	CASSFQGYNEQFF	TGTGCCAGCAGCTTCCAGGGCTACAATGAGCAGTTCTTC
TRBV24-1	TRBJ2-1	few	TRBD1	CATSDPGTGDRKEQFF	TGTGCCACCAGTGACCCCGGGACAGGGGATCGGAAGGAGCAGTTCTTC
TRBV9	TRBJ1-2	.	TRBD1	CASGLEGADGYTF	TGTGCCAGCGGGTTAGAGGGGGCTGATGGCTACACCTTC
TRBV6-4	TRBJ2-6	.	TRBD1	CASSYPGQGPGGANVLTF	TGTGCCAGCAGTTACCCGGGACAGGGGCCAGGAGGGGCCAACGTCCTGACTTTC
TRBV7-2	TRBJ1-1	.	.	CASSLVGGQTEAFF	TGTGCCAGCAGCTTAGTGGGGGGTCAGACTGAAGCTTTCTTT
TRBV11-2	TRBJ2-1	.	TRBD2	CASSRSGRSSYNEQFF	TGTGCCAGCAGCCGTAGCGGGCGGAGCTCCTACAATGAGCAGTTCTTC
TRBV28	TRBJ1-4	.	.	CASRTAGGEKLFF	TGTGCCAGCAGGACAGCGGGGGGTGAAAAACTGTTTTTT
TRBV24-1	TRBJ1-2	.	TRBD1	CATSDVTGTGHLGYTF	TGTGCCACCAGTGATGTTACCGGGACAGGGCATCTCGGCTACACCTTC
TRBV30	TRBJ1-5	.	TRBD1	CAWSDRGRGQPQHF	TGTGCCTGGAGCGACAGGGGGCGAGGTCAGCCCCAGCATTTT
TRBV18	TRBJ2-7	.	.	CASSPKRVKTEQYF	TGTGCCAGCTCACCTAAGAGGGTAAAGACAGAGCAGTACTTC
TRBV11-2	TRBJ2-5	.	TRBD2	CASSLEKLAGGPGETQYF	TGTGCCAGCAGCTTAGAAAAACTGGCGGGGGGGCCTGGAGAGACCCAGTACTTC
TRBV4-1	TRBJ1-1	.	.	CASSQEGYILAMNTEAFF	TGCGCCAGCAGCCAAGAAGGGTATATTCTAGCGATGAACACTGAAGCTTTCTTT
TRBV19	TRBJ2-3	.	TRBD2	CASSMPAGPPTDTQYF	TGTGCCAGTAGTATGCCAGCGGGGCCCCCCACAGATACGCAGTATTTT
TRBV11-2	TRBJ1-5	.	.	CASSLGARGGGTKNQPQHF	TGTGCCAGCAGCTTAGGAGCTAGGGGCGGGGGCACGAAAAATCAGCCCCAGCATTTT
TRBV6-5	TRBJ2-1	.	.	CASLVGGSYNEQFF	TGTGCCAGCTTAGTAGGAGGCTCCTACAATGAGCAGTTCTTC
TRBV29-1	TRBJ1-1	.	TRBD1	CSAPGQPLGTEAFF	TGCAGCGCCCCGGGACAGCCCCTGGGCACTGAAGCTTTCTTT